The rows below give T cell receptor beta chains drawn from one sample of a study of metastatic and nonmetastatic thyroid tumors. MiXCR was used by TCRdb to re-call the PCR reads. The table records fewer than 40,000 clones, less than 40% of them present only once. The sequenced material came from tumor tissue. The origin of the receptors is a female donor with papillary thyroid cancer or a benign thyroid nodule (not recorded which). Some clones in this sample may be carry-over from other donors' samples. Each CDR3 is given with its conserved first and last residue. Each record gives: V gene, clone size, J gene, D gene, CDR3 DNA, CDR3 protein. The D gene is left open where the match is weak. The size entry is marked missing in some rows and otherwise reads once, few, many or a size class.

TRBV19	few	TRBJ2-3	TRBD2	TGTGCCAGTAGGCGGACTAGCGGGACCACAGATACGCAGTATTTT	CASRRTSGTTDTQYF
TRBV28	.	TRBJ2-1	.	TGTGCCAGCAGTCCTTCCAGCCAGAACTACAATGAGCAGTTCTTC	CASSPSSQNYNEQFF
TRBV5-1	once	TRBJ2-3	TRBD2	TGCGCCAGCAGCTCGGGACTAGCGGGGGGCAAGGGCACAGATACGCAGTATTTT	CASSSGLAGGKGTDTQYF
TRBV27	.	TRBJ2-2	.	TGTGCCAGCAGTTTATTGGGACACCTAAACACCGGGGAGCTGTTTTTT	CASSLLGHLNTGELFF
TRBV6-1	.	TRBJ1-6	.	TGTGCCAGCAGGGAGAGTGACCTTAATTCACCCCTCCACTTT	CASRESDLNSPLHF
TRBV12-5	few	TRBJ2-3	.	TGTGCTAGTGGTTTGGGGGTGATGGGGACAGATACGCAGTATTTT	CASGLGVMGTDTQYF
TRBV11-2	.	TRBJ1-2	.	TGTGCCAGCAGCTTCTCCGAGGGGGGCGCGAAGGGCTACACCTTC	CASSFSEGGAKGYTF
TRBV4-2	.	TRBJ2-5	.	TGTGCCAGCAGCCAGGGCCTGAGGCAAGAGACCCAGTACTTC	CASSQGLRQETQYF
TRBV28	.	TRBJ1-2	.	TGTGCCAGCACCAGTAGCCCGACGAACTATGGCTACACCTTC	CASTSSPTNYGYTF
TRBV6-2/TRBV6-3	few	TRBJ2-7	TRBD1	TGTGCCAGCTCACCACCAGGACAGGGGGACGAGCAGTACTTC	CASSPPGQGDEQYF